The rows below give T cell receptor beta chains drawn from one sample of a study of T cell responses to AZD1222 COVID-19 vaccine. Sequenced by immunoSEQ multiplex PCR; TCRdb stores in-frame clones only, minus some. The data show around 100,000 clones, less than 90% seen once. The source material was peripheral blood, sampled on day 0 of AZD1222 vaccination. The source is an adult in good health. Each CDR3 is given with its conserved first and last residue. D genes are given only for firm matches. Expanded clones get a size class; other rows say once, few or many, or leave the size out.

j_call	d_call	v_call	clone_size	cdr3_aa	cdr3_nt
TRBJ1-5	-	TRBV20-1	-	CSASGGDSNQPQHF	TGCAGTGCTAGTGGGGGGGATAGCAATCAGCCCCAGCATTTT
TRBJ2-3	TRBD2	TRBV7-2	-	CASSLNRRGSTDTQYF	TGTGCCAGCAGCTTAAATCGGCGGGGGAGCACAGATACGCAGTATTTT
TRBJ1-2	-	TRBV29-1	-	CSVEGGTVANYGYTF	TGCAGCGTTGAAGGAGGAACAGTCGCTAACTATGGCTACACCTTC
TRBJ1-5	-	TRBV15	-	CATSRDRHSYSNQPQHF	TGTGCCACCAGCAGAGATAGGCACAGCTATAGCAATCAGCCCCAGCATTTT
TRBJ1-2	TRBD1	TRBV6-5	-	CASSYSKTGGNYGYTF	TGTGCCAGCAGTTACTCGAAGACAGGGGGGAACTATGGCTACACCTTC
TRBJ2-3	-	TRBV4-3	-	CASSLQVGRGADTQYF	TGCGCCAGCAGCCTACAAGTGGGTAGGGGAGCAGATACGCAGTATTTT
TRBJ1-3	TRBD1	TRBV5-4	once	CASSSAGTGRTGNTIYF	TGTGCCAGCAGCTCGGCCGGGACAGGAAGGACTGGAAACACCATATATTTT
TRBJ2-5	TRBD2	TRBV7-7	-	CASSLALGASGQETQYF	TGTGCTAGCAGCTTAGCACTAGGTGCTAGCGGCCAAGAGACCCAGTACTTC
TRBJ2-2	TRBD2	TRBV27	once	CASSKGLAGGTGELFF	TGTGCCAGCAGTAAAGGTCTAGCGGGTGGGACCGGGGAGCTGTTTTTT
TRBJ2-7	TRBD2	TRBV18	-	CASSPQGTSGSYEQYF	TGTGCCAGCTCCCCCCAGGGGACTAGCGGCTCCTACGAGCAGTACTTC
TRBJ1-5	-	TRBV3-1/TRBV3-2	-	CASSQIQGGQPQHF	TGTGCCAGCAGCCAGATACAGGGCGGTCAGCCCCAGCATTTT
TRBJ2-6	TRBD2	TRBV4-2	-	CASSERLAGGIGSGANVLTF	TGTGCCAGCAGCGAAAGACTAGCGGGAGGAATCGGCTCTGGGGCCAACGTCCTGACTTTC
TRBJ2-2	-	TRBV7-6	-	CASSLAGQNTGELFF	TGTGCCAGCAGCTTAGCGGGGCAGAACACCGGGGAGCTGTTTTTT
TRBJ2-5	-	TRBV5-7	-	CASSLRQQETQYF	TGTGCCAGCAGCTTGCGACAGCAAGAGACCCAGTACTTC
TRBJ2-7	-	TRBV2	-	CASSYQREQYF	TGTGCCAGCAGTTACCAGCGGGAGCAGTACTTC
TRBJ1-5	-	TRBV5-4	-	CASSLDPDQPQHF	TGTGCCAGCAGCTTGGACCCCGATCAGCCCCAGCATTTT
TRBJ2-1	TRBD1	TRBV3-1/TRBV3-2	-	CASSQSDRVSYNEQFF	TGTGCCAGCAGCCAATCCGACAGGGTAAGCTACAATGAGCAGTTCTTC
TRBJ2-1	-	TRBV12-5	-	CASGPDSLNEQFF	TGTGCTAGTGGACCGGACAGCCTTAATGAGCAGTTCTTC
TRBJ2-3	-	TRBV11-3	-	CASTPSGGFSDTQYF	TGTGCCAGCACCCCCTCTGGTGGATTTTCAGATACGCAGTATTTT
TRBJ2-2	-	TRBV7-9	-	CASTNRGGSFTGELFF	TGTGCCAGCACCAACCGGGGCGGATCATTCACCGGGGAGCTGTTTTTT